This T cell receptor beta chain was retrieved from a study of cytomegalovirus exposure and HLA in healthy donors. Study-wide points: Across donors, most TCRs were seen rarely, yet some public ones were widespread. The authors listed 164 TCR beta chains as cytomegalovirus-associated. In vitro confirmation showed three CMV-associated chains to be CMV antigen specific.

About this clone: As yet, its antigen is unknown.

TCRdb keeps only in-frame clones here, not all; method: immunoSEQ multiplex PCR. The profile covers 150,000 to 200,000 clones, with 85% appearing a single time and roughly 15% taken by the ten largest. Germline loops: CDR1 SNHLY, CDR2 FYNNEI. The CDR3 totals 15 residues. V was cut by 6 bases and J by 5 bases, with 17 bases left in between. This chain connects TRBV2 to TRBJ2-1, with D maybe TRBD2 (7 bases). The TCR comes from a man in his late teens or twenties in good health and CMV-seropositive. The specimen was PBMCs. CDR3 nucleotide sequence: TGTGCCAGCAGGATAGGGGGGGGTTCGGACAATGAGCAGTTCTTC. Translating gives CASRIGGGSDNEQFF.